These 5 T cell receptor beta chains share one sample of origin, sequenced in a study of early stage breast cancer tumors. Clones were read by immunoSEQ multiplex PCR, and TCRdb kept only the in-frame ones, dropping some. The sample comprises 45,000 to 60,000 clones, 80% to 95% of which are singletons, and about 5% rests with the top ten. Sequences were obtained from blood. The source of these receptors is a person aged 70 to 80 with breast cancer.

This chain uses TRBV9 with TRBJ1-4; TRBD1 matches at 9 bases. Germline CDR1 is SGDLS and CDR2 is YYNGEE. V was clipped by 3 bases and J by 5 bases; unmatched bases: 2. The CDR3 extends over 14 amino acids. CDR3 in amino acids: CASSEGQGNEKLFF. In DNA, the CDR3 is TGTGCCAGCAGCGAGGGACAGGGAAATGAAAAACTGTTTTTT.

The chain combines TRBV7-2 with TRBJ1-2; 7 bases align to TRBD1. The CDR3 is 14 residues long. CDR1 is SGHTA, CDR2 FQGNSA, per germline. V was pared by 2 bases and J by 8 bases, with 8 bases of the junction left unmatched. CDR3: CASSLIIEGGGYTF. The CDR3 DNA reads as TGTGCCAGCAGCTTAATCATAGAAGGGGGCGGCTACACCTTC.

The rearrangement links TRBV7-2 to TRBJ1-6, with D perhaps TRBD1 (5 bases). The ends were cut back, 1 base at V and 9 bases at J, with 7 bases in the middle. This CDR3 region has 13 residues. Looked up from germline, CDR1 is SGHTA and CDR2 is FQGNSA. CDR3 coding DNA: TGTGCCAGCAGCTTAGGCAGGGTTTCACCCCTCCACTTT. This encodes CASSLGRVSPLHF.

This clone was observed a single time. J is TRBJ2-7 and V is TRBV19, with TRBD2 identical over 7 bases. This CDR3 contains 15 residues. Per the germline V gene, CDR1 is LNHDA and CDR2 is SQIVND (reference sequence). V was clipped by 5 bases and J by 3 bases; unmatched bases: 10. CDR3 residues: CASSQHQRGLYEQYF. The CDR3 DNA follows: TGTGCCAGTAGTCAGCACCAGCGGGGACTCTACGAGCAGTACTTC.

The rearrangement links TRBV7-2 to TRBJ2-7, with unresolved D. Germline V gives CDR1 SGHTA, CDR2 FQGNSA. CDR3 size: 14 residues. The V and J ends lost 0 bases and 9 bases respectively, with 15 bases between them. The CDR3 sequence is CASSLAPEGSGQYF. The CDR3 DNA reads TGTGCCAGCAGCTTAGCGCCGGAAGGCTCGGGGCAGTACTTC.